Each of the 6 T cell receptor beta chains below was sequenced from the same sample in a study of shared clonotypes between healthy human individuals. The repertoire was sequenced with immunoSEQ multiplex PCR; TCRdb's copy has only in-frame clones and lacks some. The data hold approximately 2,000,000 clones, with about nine tenths observed a single time. The sequencing input was naive CD4+ T cells from PBMCs. As for subset: CD45RA+ positively selected. Receptors were obtained from a man aged 18 to 30 in good health. Some clones in this sample may be carry-over from other donors' samples.

The genes are TRBV27 and TRBJ1-1; possibly TRBD1 for D (5 bases). The CDR3 totals 16 residues. The germline CDR1 and CDR2 sequences are MNHEY and SMNVEV (reference sequence). V dropped 2 bases and J dropped 8 bases, with 21 bases sitting between them. The CDR3, as DNA: TGTGCCAGCAGTTTAGTTATGGGATGGGACGGAGTAGAAGCTTTCTTT. It encodes CASSLVMGWDGVEAFF.

The chain employs TRBV30 and TRBJ1-2; D unclear. Germline values: CDR1 GTSNPN, CDR2 SVGIG (reference sequence). V lost 1 base and J lost 7, with 19 bases in between. CDR3 size: 15 residues. The CDR3 is CAWSGRKDGYLGYTF. The CDR3 bases are TGTGCCTGGAGTGGTCGAAAAGACGGTTATCTTGGCTACACCTTC.

V usage is TRBV2 and J usage is TRBJ1-3; 7 nucleotides agree with TRBD1. The CDR3 runs 15 residues. The V gene's germline CDR1 is SNHLY and CDR2 FYNNEI. The V and J ends lost 3 bases and 3 bases, in that order; junction bases with no gene match: 5. The CDR3 DNA reads as TGTGCCAGCAGTGACCAGGGGGTGGGTGGAAACACCATATATTTT. The encoded protein is CASSDQGVGGNTIYF.

This clone was observed a few times. This rearrangement joins TRBV2 to TRBJ1-1; D might be TRBD1 (5 bases). The germline V and J ends were trimmed by 1 base and 11 bases, with 11 bases remaining between them. Germline V gene lookup returns CDR1 SNHLY and CDR2 FYNNEI. This CDR3 has 12 residues. The CDR3 bases are TGTGCCAGCAGTGAAGGAGGGGTCAGCGCTTTCTTT. Its protein is CASSEGGVSAFF.

The J gene is TRBJ2-2, the V gene TRBV9, with D perhaps matching TRBD2 (7 bases). V lost 0 bases, J lost 5 bases, and 14 bases lay in between. Germline CDR1 is SGDLS and CDR2 is YYNGEE. The CDR3 runs to 16 residues. The CDR3 nucleotides are TGTGCCAGCAGCGTAGAAGGGGGAGGGCGGACCGGGGAGCTGTTTTTT. It specifies CASSVEGGGRTGELFF.

The V and J genes are TRBV5-1 and TRBJ1-5; maybe TRBD1 (5 bases). Trimming took 5 bases from V and 0 from J, leaving 12 bases between them. The CDR3 length is 15 residues. Germline V gene data show CDR1 as SGHRS and CDR2 as YFSETQ. As DNA, the CDR3 is TGCGCCAGCAGACAAGGGACGGGTAGCAATCAGCCCCAGCATTTT. Its protein is CASRQGTGSNQPQHF.